The 23 T cell receptor beta chains below were found in one sample sequenced in a study of T cell responses to AZD1222 COVID-19 vaccine. Here immunoSEQ multiplex PCR was the method, and the copy in TCRdb shows in-frame clones only, minus some. The sample shows some 150,000 clones, 75% to 90% of them seen only once. Sample: peripheral blood, taken 28 days after the second AZD1222 dose. The receptor source for this set is an adult who received the AZD1222 COVID-19 vaccine.

This clone was detected only a few times. J is TRBJ2-1 and V is TRBV2; TRBD1 matches at 7 bases. This CDR3 is built from 13 residues. J gave up 5 bases and V 6 bases, and 4 bases lay outside the gene matches. Looked up from germline, CDR1 is SNHLY and CDR2 is FYNNEI. This chain's CDR3 is CASSPDRDNEQFF. The CDR3 bases are TGTGCCAGCAGCCCTGACAGGGACAATGAGCAGTTCTTC.

The gene calls are TRBV27 and TRBJ2-1; perhaps D is TRBD1 or TRBD2 (5 bases each). V lost 8 bases, J lost 2 bases, and 19 bases lay in between. Germline CDR1 is MNHEY and CDR2 is SMNVEV (reference sequence). There are 16 residues in the CDR3. The CDR3 region is CASSRDHKPAYNEQFF. DNA for the CDR3: TGTGCCAGCTCCCGGGACCATAAACCAGCCTACAATGAGCAGTTCTTC.

The chain links TRBV5-1 to TRBJ2-2; 8 bases match TRBD1. CDR1 and CDR2 (germline): SGHRS, YFSETQ. The V gene end was trimmed by 3 bases and the J gene end by 0 bases; junction bases not matched to a gene: 1. The length of the CDR3 is 15 residues. CDR3: CASSSGGANTGELFF. The CDR3 DNA is TGCGCCAGCAGCTCAGGGGGCGCGAACACCGGGGAGCTGTTTTTT.

The chain links TRBV24-1 to TRBJ1-1; 7 nucleotides match TRBD1. This CDR3 region has 15 residues. V gave up 4 bases and J gave up 0 bases; unmatched junction bases: 4. The V gene's germline CDR1 is KGHDR and CDR2 SFDVKD. The CDR3: CATSEKRGLNTEAFF. The DNA of the CDR3 is TGTGCCACCAGTGAGAAAAGGGGGCTGAACACTGAAGCTTTCTTT.

The chain has TRBV7-3 and TRBJ1-6; the D is unclear. Deletions cut 3 bases from V and 4 bases from J, with 7 bases between. CDR3 length: 14 amino acids. Looked up from germline, CDR1 is SGHTA and CDR2 is FQGTGA. The chain's CDR3 is CASSFGRYNSPLHF. CDR3 DNA sequence: TGTGCCAGCAGCTTTGGCCGGTATAATTCACCCCTCCACTTT.

V is TRBV14 and J is TRBJ2-7; the match to TRBD2 covers 7 bases. V shed 1 base, J shed 4 bases, and the junction held 7 bases outside the gene matches. The CDR3 is 15 amino acids. Germline loops: CDR1 SGHDN, CDR2 FVKESK. The CDR3 bases are TGTGCCAGCAGCCAAGGAGGGGCGGGAGTATACGAGCAGTACTTC. This encodes CASSQGGAGVYEQYF.

V gene TRBV5-6 combines with J gene TRBJ2-3; 9 nucleotides agree with TRBD2. Germline V CDR1 and CDR2: SGHDT, YYEEEE. The CDR3 is 15 residues long. V shed 4 bases and J 2 bases; nucleotides not matched to a gene: 5. CDR3 nucleotide sequence: TGTGCCAGCAGCCGTTGGACTAGCGCCACAGATACGCAGTATTTT. Encoded protein: CASSRWTSATDTQYF.

This chain connects TRBV4-3 to TRBJ1-1; 11 bases match TRBD1. Germline V CDR1 and CDR2: LGHNA, YSLEER. The CDR3 sequence is 15 residues long. The J segment lost 2 bases and the V segment lost 3 bases, leaving 2 bases of the junction unmatched. The CDR3 nucleotides are TGCGCCAGCAGCCAGGGGACAGGGGGTAACACTGAAGCTTTCTTT. This encodes CASSQGTGGNTEAFF.

This chain connects TRBV15 to TRBJ2-6; TRBD1 matches 7 bases. V lost 3 bases and J lost 4; bases outside the gene matches: 3. Per germline, CDR1 LNHNV and CDR2 YYDKDF (reference sequence). The CDR3 contains 15 residues. The CDR3 protein is CATSSDRAGANVLTF. CDR3 coding DNA: TGTGCCACCAGCAGCGACAGGGCCGGGGCCAACGTCCTGACTTTC. The whole variable domain, filled in from reference TRBV15 and TRBJ2-6, reads DAMVIQNPRYQVTQFGKPVTLSCSQTLNHNVMYWYQQKSSQAPKLLFHYYDKDFNNEADTPDNFQSRRPNTSFCFLDIRSPGLGDTAMYLCATSSDRAGANVLTFGAGSRLTVL.

The V call is TRBV15, the J call TRBJ2-6; tentative D call: TRBD2 (7 bases). The CDR3 covers 19 residues. CDR1 LNHNV and CDR2 YYDKDF come from the germline V gene (reference sequence). Trimming cost V 0 bases and J 5 bases, with 20 bases left between them. The CDR3 protein is CATSRDPRGGSSRANVLTF. In nucleotides, the CDR3 is TGTGCCACCAGCAGAGACCCTAGGGGGGGGAGTTCGCGGGCCAACGTCCTGACTTTC.

This chain connects TRBV10-3 to TRBJ1-1, with 8 bases identical to TRBD1. The CDR3 is 14 amino acids. The V and J ends lost 4 bases and 1 base, in that order; junction bases with no gene match: 2. CDR1 is ENHRY and CDR2 is SYGVKD in the germline V gene. CDR3 nucleotides: TGTGCCATCAGTGGAGGGACAGGGAACACTGAAGCTTTCTTT. It codes for CAISGGTGNTEAFF.

The V gene is TRBV5-1, the J gene TRBJ2-1; D unclear. CDR3 size: 15 residues. V was cut by 2 bases and J by 9 bases, with 18 bases left in between. Per germline, CDR1 SGHRS and CDR2 YFSETQ. The CDR3 spells CASSLIILGEGEQFF. The CDR3 nucleotides read TGCGCCAGCAGCTTAATTATACTCGGCGAAGGTGAGCAGTTCTTC.

This rearrangement joins TRBV19 to TRBJ2-1; 10 nucleotides agree with TRBD1. Germline trimming cut 1 base from V and 4 bases from J; bases unmatched to any gene: 4. Germline V gives CDR1 LNHDA, CDR2 SQIVND (reference sequence). The CDR3 contains 16 residues. This chain's CDR3 is CASSIAGQGTYNEQFF. The CDR3 coding sequence is TGTGCCAGTAGTATAGCGGGACAGGGGACTTACAATGAGCAGTTCTTC.

The chain links TRBV5-5 to TRBJ2-5; 8 bases agree with TRBD1. From germline, CDR1 is SGHKS and CDR2 YYEKEE (reference sequence). CDR3 length: 15 residues. The ends lost 3 bases at V and 6 bases at J; junction bases unmatched: 10. CDR3 nucleotides: TGTGCCAGCAGCTACTCGGGACAGGCTTCCAAGACCCAGTACTTC. Translated: CASSYSGQASKTQYF.

The rearrangement uses TRBV19 and TRBJ2-5; TRBD2 aligns across 9 bases. CDR1 and CDR2 (germline): LNHDA, SQIVND (reference sequence). This CDR3 has 14 amino acids. Germline trimming cut 5 bases from V and 2 bases from J; bases unmatched to any gene: 3. The CDR3 is CASSPSGKQETQYF. The CDR3, as DNA: TGTGCCAGTAGTCCTAGCGGGAAACAAGAGACCCAGTACTTC.

The chain joins TRBV5-1 to TRBJ1-6; 8 bases agree with TRBD1. Germline CDR1 and CDR2: SGHRS and YFSETQ. The CDR3 is 15 amino acids. Trimming cost V 0 bases and J 10 bases; bases outside gene matches: 6. CDR3 loop: CASSLAAGGASPLHF. The DNA for the CDR3 is TGCGCCAGCAGCTTGGCTGCAGGGGGCGCATCACCCCTCCACTTT. The variable domain in full, completed from reference TRBV5-1 and TRBJ1-6, reads KAGVTQTPRYLIKTRGQQVTLSCSPISGHRSVSWYQQTPGQGLQFLFEYFSETQRNKGNFPGRFSGRQFSNSRSEMNVSTLELGDSALYLCASSLAAGGASPLHFGNGTRLTVT.

This rearrangement joins TRBV7-2 to TRBJ1-2; D ambiguous. This CDR3 has 13 amino acids. V lost 3 bases and J 0 bases, leaving 5 bases between the germline ends. CDR1 and CDR2 (germline): SGHTA, FQGNSA. The CDR3 spells CASSFSPNYGYTF. The CDR3 nucleotides are TGTGCCAGCAGCTTCTCTCCTAACTATGGCTACACCTTC. Filled out from reference TRBV7-2 and TRBJ1-2, the complete variable domain reads GAGVSQSPSNKVTEKGKDVELRCDPISGHTALYWYRQSLGQGLEFLIYFQGNSAPDKSGLPSDRFSAERTGGSVSTLTIQRTQQEDSAVYLCASSFSPNYGYTFGSGTRLTVV.

The J gene is TRBJ2-6, the V gene TRBV7-3; 7 bases are a match to TRBD2. Trimming at V came to 4 bases and at J to 0 bases, leaving 6 bases not matched to a gene. The CDR3 has 17 amino acids. CDR1 and CDR2 (germline): SGHTA, FQGTGA. This CDR3 is CASSYSGTNSGANVLTF. The CDR3 coding sequence is TGTGCCAGCAGCTATTCCGGGACTAACTCTGGGGCCAACGTCCTGACTTTC.

The chain uses TRBV2 and TRBJ1-3; a weak D match, TRBD1 (6 bases). Per the germline V gene, CDR1 is SNHLY and CDR2 is FYNNEI. The CDR3 runs to 16 residues. Trimming took off 2 bases at V and 0 bases at J, with 11 bases between the two ends. The CDR3 DNA reads TGTGCCAGCAGTGAATTCGGGACACTCTCTGGAAACACCATATATTTT. The encoded protein is CASSEFGTLSGNTIYF.

This clone was detected only once. The CDR3 region has the DNA TGTGCCAGCAGTTTAGACTACCAAGAGACCCAGTACTTC. Translated: CASSLDYQETQYF. The chain recombines TRBV12-3 or TRBV12-4 with TRBJ2-5; no reliable D call. The V end was cut by 1 base, the J end by 0 bases, with 3 bases between. CDR3 length equals 13 residues.

This chain uses TRBV5-4 with TRBJ2-5, with TRBD2 matching over 11 bases. The CDR3 runs 15 residues. V lost 3 bases, J lost 5 bases, and 6 bases stayed unmatched. The germline V gene has CDR1 SGHNT and CDR2 YYREEE (reference sequence). This CDR3 is CASSSAGTSGETQYF. Written as DNA, the CDR3 is TGTGCCAGCAGCTCGGCGGGGACTAGCGGCGAGACCCAGTACTTC. The full variable domain, with the rest looked up from reference TRBV5-4 and TRBJ2-5, is ETGVTQSPTHLIKTRGQQVTLRCSSQSGHNTVSWYQQALGQGPQFIFQYYREEENGRGNFPPRFSGLQFPNYSSELNVNALELDDSALYLCASSSAGTSGETQYFGPGTRLLVL.

This clone was observed a single time. The genes are TRBV18 and TRBJ2-1; no clear D. The CDR3 loop spans 15 amino acids. Looked up from germline, CDR1 is KGHSH and CDR2 is LQKENI. With 0 bases removed from V and 7 bases from J, the gap between germline ends came to 13 bases. The chain's CDR3 is CASSPPAQVINEQFF. Here the CDR3 DNA reads TGTGCCAGCTCACCACCGGCCCAGGTCATTAATGAGCAGTTCTTC.

V usage is TRBV2 and J usage is TRBJ1-2; tentative D call: TRBD1 (5 bases). CDR1 and CDR2 (germline): SNHLY, FYNNEI. Trimming removed 3 bases from V and 5 bases from J, with 10 bases in between. The CDR3 has 13 amino acids. Written as DNA, the CDR3 is TGTGCCAGCAGTGAGGGGGTTGGGTATGGCTACACCTTC. This translates into CASSEGVGYGYTF.